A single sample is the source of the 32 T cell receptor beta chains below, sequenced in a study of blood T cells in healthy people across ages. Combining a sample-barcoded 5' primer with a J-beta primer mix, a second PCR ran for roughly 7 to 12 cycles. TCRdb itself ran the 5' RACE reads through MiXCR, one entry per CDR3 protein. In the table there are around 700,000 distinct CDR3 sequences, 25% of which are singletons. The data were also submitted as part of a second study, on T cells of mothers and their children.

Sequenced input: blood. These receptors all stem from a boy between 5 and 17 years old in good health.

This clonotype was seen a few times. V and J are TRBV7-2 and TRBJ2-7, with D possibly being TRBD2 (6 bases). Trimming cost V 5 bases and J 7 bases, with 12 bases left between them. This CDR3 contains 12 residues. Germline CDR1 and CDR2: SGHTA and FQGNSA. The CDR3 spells CASSGRPGEQYF. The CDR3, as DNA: TGTGCCAGCAGCGGGAGGCCGGGGGAGCAGTACTTC. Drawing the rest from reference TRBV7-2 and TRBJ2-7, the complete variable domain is GAGVSQSPSNKVTEKGKDVELRCDPISGHTALYWYRQSLGQGLEFLIYFQGNSAPDKSGLPSDRFSAERTGGSVSTLTIQRTQQEDSAVYLCASSGRPGEQYFGPGTRLTVT.

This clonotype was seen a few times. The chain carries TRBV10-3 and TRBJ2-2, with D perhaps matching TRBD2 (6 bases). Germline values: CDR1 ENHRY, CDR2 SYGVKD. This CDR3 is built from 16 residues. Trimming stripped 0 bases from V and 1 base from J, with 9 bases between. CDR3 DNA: TGTGCCATCAGTGAGTCGAAGGGAGGGAACACCGGGGAGCTGTTTTTT. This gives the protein CAISESKGGNTGELFF.

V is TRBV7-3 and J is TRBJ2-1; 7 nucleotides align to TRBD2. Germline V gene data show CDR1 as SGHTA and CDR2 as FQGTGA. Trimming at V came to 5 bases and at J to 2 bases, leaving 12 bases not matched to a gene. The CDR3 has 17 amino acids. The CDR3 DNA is TGTGCCAGCAGCCCGCCCGGGTTGAGCGGGGCCTACAATGAGCAGTTCTTC. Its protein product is CASSPPGLSGAYNEQFF.

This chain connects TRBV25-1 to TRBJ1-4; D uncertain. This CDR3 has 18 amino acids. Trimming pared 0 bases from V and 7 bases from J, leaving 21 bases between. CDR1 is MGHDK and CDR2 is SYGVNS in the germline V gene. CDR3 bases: TGTGCCAGCAGTGAATACCTAGGTAGGGATCGGACGGGTGAAAAACTGTTTTTT. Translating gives CASSEYLGRDRTGEKLFF.

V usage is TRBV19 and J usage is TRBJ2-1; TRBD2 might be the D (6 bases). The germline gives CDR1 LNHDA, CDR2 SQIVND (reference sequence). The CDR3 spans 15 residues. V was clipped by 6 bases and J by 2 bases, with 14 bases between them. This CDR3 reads CASSTLATAYNEQFF. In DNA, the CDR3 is TGTGCCAGTAGCACGCTAGCGACTGCCTACAATGAGCAGTTCTTC.

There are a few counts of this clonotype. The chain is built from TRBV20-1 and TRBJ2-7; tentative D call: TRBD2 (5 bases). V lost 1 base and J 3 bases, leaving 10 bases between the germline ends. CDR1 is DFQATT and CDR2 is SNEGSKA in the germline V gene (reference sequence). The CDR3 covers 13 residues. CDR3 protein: CSARGFGLYEQYF. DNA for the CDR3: TGCAGTGCTAGAGGGTTCGGACTCTACGAGCAGTACTTC.

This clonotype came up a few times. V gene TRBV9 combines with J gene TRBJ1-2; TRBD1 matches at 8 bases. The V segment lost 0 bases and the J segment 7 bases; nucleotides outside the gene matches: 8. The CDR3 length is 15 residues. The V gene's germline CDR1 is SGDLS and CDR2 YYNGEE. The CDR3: CASSVVGTGVGGYTF. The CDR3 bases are TGTGCCAGCAGCGTAGTCGGGACAGGAGTGGGTGGCTACACCTTC.

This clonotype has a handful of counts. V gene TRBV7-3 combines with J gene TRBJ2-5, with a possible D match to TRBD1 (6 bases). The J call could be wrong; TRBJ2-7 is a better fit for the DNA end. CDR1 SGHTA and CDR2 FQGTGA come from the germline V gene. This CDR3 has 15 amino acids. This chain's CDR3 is CASSPRQGSTYEQYF. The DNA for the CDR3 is TGTGCCAGCAGCCCCCGGCAGGGGAGTACCTACGAGCAGTACTTC.

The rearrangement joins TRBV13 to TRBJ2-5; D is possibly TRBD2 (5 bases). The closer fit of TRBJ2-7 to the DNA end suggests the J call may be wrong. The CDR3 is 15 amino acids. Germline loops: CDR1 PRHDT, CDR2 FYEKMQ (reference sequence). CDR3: CASSQTDYNSYEQYF. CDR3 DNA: TGTGCCAGCAGCCAGACCGACTATAACTCCTACGAGCAGTACTTC.

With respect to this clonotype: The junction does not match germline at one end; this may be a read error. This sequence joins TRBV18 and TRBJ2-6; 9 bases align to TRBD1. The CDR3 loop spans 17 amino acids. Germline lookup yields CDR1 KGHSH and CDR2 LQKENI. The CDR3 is CAGSRGQGDGGANVLTF. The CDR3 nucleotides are TGTGCCGGCTCACGGGGACAGGGTGACGGTGGGGCCAACGTCCTGACTTTC.

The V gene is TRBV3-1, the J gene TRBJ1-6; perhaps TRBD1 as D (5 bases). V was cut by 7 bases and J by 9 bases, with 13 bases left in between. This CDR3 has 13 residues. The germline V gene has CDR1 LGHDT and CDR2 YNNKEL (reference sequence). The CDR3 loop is CASNRRVGSPLHF. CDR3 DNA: TGTGCCAGCAACAGGAGGGTGGGTTCACCCCTCCACTTT.

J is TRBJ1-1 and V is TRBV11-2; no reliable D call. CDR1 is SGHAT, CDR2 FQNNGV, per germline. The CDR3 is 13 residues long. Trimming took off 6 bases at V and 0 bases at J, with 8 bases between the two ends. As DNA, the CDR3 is TGTGCCAGCAGACATACCCTGAACACTGAAGCTTTCTTT. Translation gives CASRHTLNTEAFF.

CDR3 bases: TGTGCCAGCAGTTTAAGTAGCGGGAGGGGTCAAGAGACCCAGTACTTC. Encoded protein: CASSLSSGRGQETQYF. The V call is TRBV28, the J call TRBJ2-5; TRBD2 matches at 11 bases. V lost 2 bases to trimming and J lost 2 bases; unmatched junction nucleotides: 4. The CDR3 covers 16 residues. Germline CDR1 reads MDHEN; CDR2 reads SYDVKM. Together with reference TRBV28 and TRBJ2-5, the CDR3 gives the full variable domain: DVKVTQSSRYLVKRTGEKVFLECVQDMDHENMFWYRQDPGLGLRLIYFSYDVKMKEKGDIPEGYSVSREKKERFSLILESASTNQTSMYLCASSLSSGRGQETQYFGPGTRLLVL.

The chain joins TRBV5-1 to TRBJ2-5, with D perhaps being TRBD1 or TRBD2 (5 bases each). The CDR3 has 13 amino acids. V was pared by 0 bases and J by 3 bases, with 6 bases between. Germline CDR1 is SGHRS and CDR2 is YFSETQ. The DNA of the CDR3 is TGCGCCAGCAGCTTGGGGGACGAAGAGACCCAGTACTTC. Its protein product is CASSLGDEETQYF. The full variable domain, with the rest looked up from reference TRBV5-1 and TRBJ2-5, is KAGVTQTPRYLIKTRGQQVTLSCSPISGHRSVSWYQQTPGQGLQFLFEYFSETQRNKGNFPGRFSGRQFSNSRSEMNVSTLELGDSALYLCASSLGDEETQYFGPGTRLLVL.

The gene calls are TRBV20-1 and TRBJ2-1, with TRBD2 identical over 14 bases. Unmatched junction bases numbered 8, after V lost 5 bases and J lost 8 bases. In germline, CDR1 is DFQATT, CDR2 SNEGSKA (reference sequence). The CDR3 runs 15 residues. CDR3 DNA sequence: TGCAGTGCTGGCCGGACTAGCGGGAGGTTCGATGAGCAGTTCTTC. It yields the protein CSAGRTSGRFDEQFF.

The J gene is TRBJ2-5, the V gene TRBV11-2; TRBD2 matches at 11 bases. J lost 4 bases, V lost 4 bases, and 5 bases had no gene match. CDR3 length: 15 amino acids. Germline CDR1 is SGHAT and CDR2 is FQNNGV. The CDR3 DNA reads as TGTGCCAGCAGCTACCTAGCGGGGGGAGCAGAGACCCAGTACTTC. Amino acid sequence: CASSYLAGGAETQYF.

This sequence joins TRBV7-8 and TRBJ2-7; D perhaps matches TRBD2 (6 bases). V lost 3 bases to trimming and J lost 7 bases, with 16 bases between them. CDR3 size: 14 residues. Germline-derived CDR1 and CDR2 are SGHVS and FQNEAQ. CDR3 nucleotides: TGTGCCAGCAGCTTCCTCCTCCCCGGGGGTGAGCAGTACTTC. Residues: CASSFLLPGGEQYF.

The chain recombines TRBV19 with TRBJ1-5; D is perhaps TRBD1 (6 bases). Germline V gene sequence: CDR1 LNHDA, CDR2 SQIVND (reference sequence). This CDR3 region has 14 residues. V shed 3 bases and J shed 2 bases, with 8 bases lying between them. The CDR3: CASSMGAGNQPQHF. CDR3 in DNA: TGTGCCAGTAGTATGGGGGCGGGCAATCAGCCCCAGCATTTT.

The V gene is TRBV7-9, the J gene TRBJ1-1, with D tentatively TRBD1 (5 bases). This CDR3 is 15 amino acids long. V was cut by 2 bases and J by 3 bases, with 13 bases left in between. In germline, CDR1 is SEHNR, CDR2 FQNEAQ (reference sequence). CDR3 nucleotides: TGTGCCAGCAGCTTAAAAGAACCGGGGGACACTGAAGCTTTCTTT. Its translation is CASSLKEPGDTEAFF.

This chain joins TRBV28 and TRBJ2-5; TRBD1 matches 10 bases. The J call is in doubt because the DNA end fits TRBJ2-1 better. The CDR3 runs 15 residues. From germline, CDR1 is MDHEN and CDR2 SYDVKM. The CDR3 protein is CASTHGTGAYNEQFF. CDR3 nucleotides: TGTGCCAGCACCCATGGGACAGGGGCCTACAATGAGCAGTTCTTC.

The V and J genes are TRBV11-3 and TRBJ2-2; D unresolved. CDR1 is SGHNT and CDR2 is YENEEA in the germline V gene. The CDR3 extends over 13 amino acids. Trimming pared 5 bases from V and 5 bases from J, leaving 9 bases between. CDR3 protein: CASSPSRTGELFF. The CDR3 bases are TGTGCCAGCAGCCCCTCCCGAACCGGGGAGCTGTTTTTT.

CDR3 protein: CATSPGPWEQFF. DNA for the CDR3: TGTGCCACCTCTCCAGGGCCCTGGGAGCAGTTCTTC. The chain employs TRBV28 and TRBJ2-5; tentatively, D is TRBD1 (5 bases). The tail of the sequence fits TRBJ2-1 better, so the J call may be wrong. The CDR3 is made up of 12 amino acids. Looked up from germline, CDR1 is MDHEN and CDR2 is SYDVKM.

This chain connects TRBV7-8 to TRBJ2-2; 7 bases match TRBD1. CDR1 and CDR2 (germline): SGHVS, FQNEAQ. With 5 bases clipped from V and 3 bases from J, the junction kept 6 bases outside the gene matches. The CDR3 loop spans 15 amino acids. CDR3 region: CASSRGTAYTGELFF. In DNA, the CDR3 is TGTGCCAGCAGCCGTGGGACAGCTTACACCGGGGAGCTGTTTTTT.

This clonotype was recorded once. The CDR3 nucleotides read TGTGCCAGCAGCCCTCTCGGACTAAGTTCTGAGCAGTTCTTC. This gives the protein CASSPLGLSSEQFF. V is TRBV7-3 and J is TRBJ2-1, with D perhaps matching TRBD2 (6 bases). CDR3 length equals 14 residues. Germline V gives CDR1 SGHTA, CDR2 FQGTGA. V lost 5 bases, J lost 9 bases, and 17 bases lay in between.

The DNA of the CDR3 is TGTGCCAGCGCCGGCCAAGAAGGCTACACCTTC. Its translation: CASAGQEGYTF. The chain links TRBV28 to TRBJ1-2; no clear D. Germline CDR1 is MDHEN and CDR2 is SYDVKM. Trimming shortened V by 8 bases and J by 8 bases, and 12 bases separated the two germline ends. The CDR3 runs to 11 residues.

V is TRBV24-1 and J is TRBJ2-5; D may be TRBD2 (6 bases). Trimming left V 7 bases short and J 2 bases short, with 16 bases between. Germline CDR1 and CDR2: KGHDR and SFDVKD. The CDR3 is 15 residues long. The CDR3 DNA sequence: TGTGCCACCAGCGCGGGGTGGGACGGACAAGAGACCCAGTACTTC. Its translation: CATSAGWDGQETQYF.

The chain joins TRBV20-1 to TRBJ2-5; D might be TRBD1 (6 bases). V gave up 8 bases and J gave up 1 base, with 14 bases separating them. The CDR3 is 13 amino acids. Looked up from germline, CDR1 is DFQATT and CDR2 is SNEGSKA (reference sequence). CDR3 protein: CSYRVGGQETQYF. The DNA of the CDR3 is TGCAGTTACAGGGTAGGGGGCCAAGAGACCCAGTACTTC.

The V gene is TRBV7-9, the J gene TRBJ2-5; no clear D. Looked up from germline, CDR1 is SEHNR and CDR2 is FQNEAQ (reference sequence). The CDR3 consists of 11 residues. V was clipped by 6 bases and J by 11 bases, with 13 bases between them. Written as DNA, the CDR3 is TGTGCCAGCAGGGACCGTAGAGAGCAGTACTTC. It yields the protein CASRDRREQYF.

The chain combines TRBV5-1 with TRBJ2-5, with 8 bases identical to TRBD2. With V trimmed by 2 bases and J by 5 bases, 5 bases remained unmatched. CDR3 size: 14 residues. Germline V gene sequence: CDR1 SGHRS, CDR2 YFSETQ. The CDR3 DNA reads TGCGCCAGCAGCTTTGAAGCGGGGGATGAGACCCAGTACTTC. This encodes CASSFEAGDETQYF.

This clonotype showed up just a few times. Here the CDR3 DNA reads TGTGCCAGCAGTTACTCGGACACCCACGAGCAGTACTTC. Translation gives CASSYSDTHEQYF. This chain joins TRBV6-6 and TRBJ2-7, with D perhaps TRBD1 (5 bases). The length of the CDR3 is 13 residues. V lost 0 bases to trimming and J lost 5 bases, with 8 bases between them. The germline V gene has CDR1 MNHNY and CDR2 SVGAGI (reference sequence).

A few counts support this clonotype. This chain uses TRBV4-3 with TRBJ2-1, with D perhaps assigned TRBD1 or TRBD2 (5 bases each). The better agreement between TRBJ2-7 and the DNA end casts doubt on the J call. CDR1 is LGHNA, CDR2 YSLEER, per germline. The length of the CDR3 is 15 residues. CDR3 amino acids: CASSQEGTFGDEQYF. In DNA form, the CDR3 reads TGCGCCAGCAGCCAAGAGGGGACGTTCGGGGACGAGCAGTACTTC.

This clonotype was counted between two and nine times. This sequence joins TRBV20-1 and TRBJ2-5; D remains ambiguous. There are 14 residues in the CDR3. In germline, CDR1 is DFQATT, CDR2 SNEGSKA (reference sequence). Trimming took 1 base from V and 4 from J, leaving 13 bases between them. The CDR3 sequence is CSARGVGWRETQYF. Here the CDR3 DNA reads TGCAGTGCTAGAGGAGTTGGGTGGCGAGAGACCCAGTACTTC.